This record concerns one T cell receptor beta chain sequence. The antigen remains undetermined. The sample belongs to a study of blood T cells in healthy people across ages. Study observations and caveats: With age, beta diversity per million T cells declined roughly linearly, significantly by 35 to 40.

V was pared by 6 bases and J by 2 bases, with 15 bases between. CDR3 length: 15 residues. Germline CDR1 and CDR2: MGHRA and YSYEKL. Researchers collected ten milliliters of peripheral blood from every single donor. Each sample had at least 7 million PBMCs isolated. Total RNA extracted from each sample amounted to at least 5 micrograms. The authors ran a second PCR of about 7 to 11 cycles using a sample-barcoded 5' primer and a J-beta primer mix. TCRdb reprocessed the 5' RACE reads via MiXCR and lists one record per CDR3 protein. The sample includes around 800,000 distinct CDR3 sequences, around 50% seen only once; the top ten take 15% to 20%.

This sequence originates from an elderly man in good health. The specimen sequenced was blood. The chain joins TRBV4-1 to TRBJ2-3; a weak D match, TRBD2 (7 bases). The CDR3 DNA reads TGCGCCAGCAGTTCCAGAGGGGGGGACACAGATACGCAGTATTTT. Translated, it gives CASSSRGGDTDTQYF.